This T cell receptor (beta chain) comes out of a study of cytomegalovirus exposure and HLA in healthy donors. PCR involved 60 Vbeta and 13 Jbeta primers. TCRdb's copy holds only in-frame clones and misses some; the assay was immunoSEQ multiplex PCR. This table holds 150,000 to 200,000 clones, about 81% found once. V lost 4 bases, J lost 1 base, and 14 bases stayed unmatched. CDR1 SQVTM and CDR2 ANQGSEA come from the germline V gene. The CDR3 sequence is 17 residues long. This rearrangement joins TRBV29-1 to TRBJ1-1, with 8 bases lining up with TRBD1. This receptor was identified in a woman under 30 in good health and CMV-seropositive. The sequencing sample was made of PBMCs. CDR3 residues: CSVVGVRDRTENTEAFF. CDR3 DNA sequence: TGCAGCGTTGTGGGGGTACGGGACAGGACAGAGAACACTGAAGCTTTCTTT.